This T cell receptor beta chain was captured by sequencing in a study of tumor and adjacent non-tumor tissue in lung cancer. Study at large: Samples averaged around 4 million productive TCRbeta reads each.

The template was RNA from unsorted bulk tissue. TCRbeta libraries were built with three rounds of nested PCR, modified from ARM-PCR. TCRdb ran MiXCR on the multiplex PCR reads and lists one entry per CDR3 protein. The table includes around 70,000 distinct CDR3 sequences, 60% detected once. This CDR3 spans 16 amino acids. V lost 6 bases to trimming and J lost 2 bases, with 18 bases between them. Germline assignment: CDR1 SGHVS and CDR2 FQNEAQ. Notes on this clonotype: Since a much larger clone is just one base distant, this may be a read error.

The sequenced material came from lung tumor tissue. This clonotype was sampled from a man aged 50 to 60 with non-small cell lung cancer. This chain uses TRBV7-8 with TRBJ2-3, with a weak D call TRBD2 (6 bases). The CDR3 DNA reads TGTGCCAGCAGACTAACGGGCGCGGGACCCACAGATACGCAGTATTTT. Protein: CASRLTGAGPTDTQYF.